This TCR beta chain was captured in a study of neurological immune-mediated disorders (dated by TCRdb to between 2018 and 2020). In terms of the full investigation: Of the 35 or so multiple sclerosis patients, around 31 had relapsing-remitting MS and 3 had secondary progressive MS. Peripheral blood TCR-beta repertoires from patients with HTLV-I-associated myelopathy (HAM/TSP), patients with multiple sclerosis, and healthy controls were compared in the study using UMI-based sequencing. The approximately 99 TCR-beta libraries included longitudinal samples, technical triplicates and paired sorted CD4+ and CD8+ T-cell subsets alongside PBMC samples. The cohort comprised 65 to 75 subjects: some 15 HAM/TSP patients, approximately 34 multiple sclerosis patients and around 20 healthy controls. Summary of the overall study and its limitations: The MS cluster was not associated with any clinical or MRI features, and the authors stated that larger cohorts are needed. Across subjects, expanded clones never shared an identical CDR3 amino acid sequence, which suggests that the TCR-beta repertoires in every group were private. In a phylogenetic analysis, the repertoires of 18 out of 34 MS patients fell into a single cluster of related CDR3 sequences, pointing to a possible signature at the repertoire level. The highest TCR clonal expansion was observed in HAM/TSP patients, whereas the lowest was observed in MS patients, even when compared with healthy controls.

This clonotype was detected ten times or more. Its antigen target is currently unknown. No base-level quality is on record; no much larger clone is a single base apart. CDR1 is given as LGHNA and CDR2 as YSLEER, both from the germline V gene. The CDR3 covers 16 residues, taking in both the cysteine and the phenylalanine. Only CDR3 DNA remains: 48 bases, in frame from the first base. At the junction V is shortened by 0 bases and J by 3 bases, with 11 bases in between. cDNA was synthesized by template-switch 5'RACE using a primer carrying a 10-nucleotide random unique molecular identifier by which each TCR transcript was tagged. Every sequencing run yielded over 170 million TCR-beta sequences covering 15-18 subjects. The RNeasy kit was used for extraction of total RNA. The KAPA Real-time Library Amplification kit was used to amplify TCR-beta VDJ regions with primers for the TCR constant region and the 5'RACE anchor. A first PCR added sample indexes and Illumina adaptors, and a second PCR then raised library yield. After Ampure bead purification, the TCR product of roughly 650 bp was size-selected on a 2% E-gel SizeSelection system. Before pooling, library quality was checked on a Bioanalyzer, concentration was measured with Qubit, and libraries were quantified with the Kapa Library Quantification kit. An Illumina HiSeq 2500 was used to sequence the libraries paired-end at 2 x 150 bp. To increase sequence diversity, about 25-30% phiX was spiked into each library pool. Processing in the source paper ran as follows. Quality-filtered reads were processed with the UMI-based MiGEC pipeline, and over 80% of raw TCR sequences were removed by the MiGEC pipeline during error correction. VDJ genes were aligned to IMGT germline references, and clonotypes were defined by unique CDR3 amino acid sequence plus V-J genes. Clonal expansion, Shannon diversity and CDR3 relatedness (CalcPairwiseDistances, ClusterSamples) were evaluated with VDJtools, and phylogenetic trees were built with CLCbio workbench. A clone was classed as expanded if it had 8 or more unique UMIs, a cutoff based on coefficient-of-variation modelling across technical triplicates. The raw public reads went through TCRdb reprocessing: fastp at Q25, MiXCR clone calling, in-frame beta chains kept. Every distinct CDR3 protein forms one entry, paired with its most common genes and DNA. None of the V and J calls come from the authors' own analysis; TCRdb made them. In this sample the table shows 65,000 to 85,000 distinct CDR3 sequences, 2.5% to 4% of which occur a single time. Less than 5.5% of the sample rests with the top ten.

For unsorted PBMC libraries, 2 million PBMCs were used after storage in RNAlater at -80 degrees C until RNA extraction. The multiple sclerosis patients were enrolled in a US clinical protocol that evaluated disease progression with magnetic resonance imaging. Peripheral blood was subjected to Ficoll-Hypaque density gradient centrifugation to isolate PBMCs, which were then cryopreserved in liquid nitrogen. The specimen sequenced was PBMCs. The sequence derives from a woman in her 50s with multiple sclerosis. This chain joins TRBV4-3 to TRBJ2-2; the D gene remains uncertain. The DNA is TGCGCCAGCAGCCAAGATGCCCAGGAAGACACCGGGGAGCTGTTTTTT. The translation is CASSQDAQEDTGELFF.